Reported below is one TCR beta chain. Its specificity is unknown. Clinicians diagnosed using symptoms, serum thyroxine, TRAb, thyroid ultrasound and orbital computed tomography. This record comes from a study of Graves' ophthalmopathy and Graves' hyperthyroidism. The V and J ends lost 8 bases and 2 bases respectively, with 19 bases between them. The CDR3 has 16 residues. The germline gives CDR1 MDHEN, CDR2 SYDVKM. General study findings and limits: Among expanded thyroid clonotypes above 0.001 frequency, most also occurred in blood.

RNA served as the template for amplifying TCR beta CDR3 regions. In the first round, RT-PCR was carried out with HTBI primers, and a multiplex PCR formed the second round. MiXCR was run by TCRdb on the multiplex PCR reads, yielding one entry per CDR3 protein. In the table there are a few hundred thousand distinct CDR3 sequences, approximately 37% of which are singletons. The sequence came from an adult man with Graves' hyperthyroidism. The gene calls are TRBV28 and TRBJ1-5; possibly TRBD1 for D (6 bases). The specimen was peripheral blood or thyroid tissue (not recorded which). The CDR3 nucleotides are TGTGCCAGCCCCCCCTCAACAGGGCTGGGCAATCAGCCCCAGCATTTT. It codes for CASPPSTGLGNQPQHF.